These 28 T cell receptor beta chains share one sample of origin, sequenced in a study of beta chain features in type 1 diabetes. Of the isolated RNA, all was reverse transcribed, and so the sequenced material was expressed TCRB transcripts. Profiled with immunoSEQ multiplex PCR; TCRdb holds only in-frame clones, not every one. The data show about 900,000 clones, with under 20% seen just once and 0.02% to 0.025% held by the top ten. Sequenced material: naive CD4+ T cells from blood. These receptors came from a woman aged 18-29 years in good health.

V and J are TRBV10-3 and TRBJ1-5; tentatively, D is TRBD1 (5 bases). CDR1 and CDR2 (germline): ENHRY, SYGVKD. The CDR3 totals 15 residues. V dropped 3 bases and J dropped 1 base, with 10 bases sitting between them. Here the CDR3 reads CAISERDGSNQPQHF. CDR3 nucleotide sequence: TGTGCCATCAGTGAAAGGGACGGCAGCAATCAGCCCCAGCATTTT.

CDR3 nucleotide sequence: TGTGCCAGCAGTTACTCGTATGGGGGGGATACGCAGTATTTT. The encoded protein is CASSYSYGGDTQYF. This chain links TRBV6-5 with TRBJ2-3; tentatively, D is TRBD2 (6 bases). The CDR3 loop spans 14 amino acids. Deletions cut 0 bases from V and 6 bases from J, with 10 bases between. Per the germline V gene, CDR1 is MNHEY and CDR2 is SVGAGI.

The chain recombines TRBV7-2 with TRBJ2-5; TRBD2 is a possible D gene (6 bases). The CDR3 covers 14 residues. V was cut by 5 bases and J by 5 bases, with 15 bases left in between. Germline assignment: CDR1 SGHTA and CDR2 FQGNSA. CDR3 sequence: CASSPPGVGETQYF. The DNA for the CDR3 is TGTGCCAGCAGCCCCCCGGGGGTCGGTGAGACCCAGTACTTC.

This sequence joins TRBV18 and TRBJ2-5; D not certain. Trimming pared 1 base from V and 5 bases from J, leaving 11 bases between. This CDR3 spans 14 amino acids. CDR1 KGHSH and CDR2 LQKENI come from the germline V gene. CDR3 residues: CASSPRADGETQYF. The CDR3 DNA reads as TGTGCCAGCTCACCACGGGCCGACGGGGAGACCCAGTACTTC.

CDR3 sequence reads: CAISEDPGTSGSGAGYEQYF. The CDR3 bases are TGTGCCATCAGTGAGGATCCCGGGACTAGCGGGAGCGGGGCTGGTTACGAGCAGTACTTC. This rearrangement joins TRBV10-3 to TRBJ2-7, with 14 bases lining up with TRBD2. Looked up from germline, CDR1 is ENHRY and CDR2 is SYGVKD. The CDR3 spans 20 residues. With 2 bases clipped from V and 4 bases from J, the junction kept 16 bases outside the gene matches.

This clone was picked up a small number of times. The CDR3 coding sequence is TGCGCCAGCAGTGATCGCCAGAACACCGGGGAGCTGTTTTTT. Translation gives CASSDRQNTGELFF. The gene calls are TRBV10-1 and TRBJ2-2, with D hard to call. The CDR3 runs 14 residues. Germline V gene lookup returns CDR1 WNHNN and CDR2 SYGVQD (reference sequence). Trimming shortened V by 3 bases and J by 1 base, and 6 bases separated the two germline ends.

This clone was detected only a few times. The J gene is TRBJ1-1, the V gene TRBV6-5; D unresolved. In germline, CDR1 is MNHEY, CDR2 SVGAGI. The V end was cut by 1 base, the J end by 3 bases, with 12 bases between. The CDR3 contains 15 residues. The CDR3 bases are TGTGCCAGCAGTTACTTAGGCCGGGATCACACTGAAGCTTTCTTT. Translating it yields CASSYLGRDHTEAFF.

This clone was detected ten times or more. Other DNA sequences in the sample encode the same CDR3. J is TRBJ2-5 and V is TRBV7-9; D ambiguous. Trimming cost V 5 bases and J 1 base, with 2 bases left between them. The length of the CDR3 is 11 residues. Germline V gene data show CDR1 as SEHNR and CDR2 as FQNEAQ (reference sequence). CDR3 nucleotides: TGTGCCAGCAGCATCCAAGAGACCCAGTACTTC. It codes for CASSIQETQYF. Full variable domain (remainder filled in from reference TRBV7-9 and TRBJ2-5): DTGVSQNPRHKITKRGQNVTFRCDPISEHNRLYWYRQTLGQGPEFLTYFQNEAQLEKSRLLSDRFSAERPKGSFSTLEIQRTEQGDSAMYLCASSIQETQYFGPGTRLLVL.

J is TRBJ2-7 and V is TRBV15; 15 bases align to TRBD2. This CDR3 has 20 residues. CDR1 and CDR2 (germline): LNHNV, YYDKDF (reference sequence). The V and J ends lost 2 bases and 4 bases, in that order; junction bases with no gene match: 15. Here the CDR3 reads CATSRRGLAGGPRFLYEQYF. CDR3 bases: TGTGCCACCAGCAGAAGAGGACTAGCGGGAGGGCCCCGGTTCCTTTACGAGCAGTACTTC.

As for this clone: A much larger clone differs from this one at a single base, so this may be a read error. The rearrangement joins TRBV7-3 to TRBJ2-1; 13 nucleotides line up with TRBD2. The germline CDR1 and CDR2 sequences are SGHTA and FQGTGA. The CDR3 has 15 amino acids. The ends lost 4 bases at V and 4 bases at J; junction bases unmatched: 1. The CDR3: CASSSGLAGYNEQFF. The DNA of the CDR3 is TGTGCCAGCAGCTCGGGACTAGCGGGATACAATGAGCAGTTCTTC.

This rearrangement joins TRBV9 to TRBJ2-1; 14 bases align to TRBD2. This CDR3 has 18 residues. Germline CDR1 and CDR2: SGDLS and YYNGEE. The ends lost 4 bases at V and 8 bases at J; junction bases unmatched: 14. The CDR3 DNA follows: TGTGCCAGCAGCCCTCCTTTGACTAGCGGGAGGGTTAGGGATGAGCAGTTCTTC. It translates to CASSPPLTSGRVRDEQFF.

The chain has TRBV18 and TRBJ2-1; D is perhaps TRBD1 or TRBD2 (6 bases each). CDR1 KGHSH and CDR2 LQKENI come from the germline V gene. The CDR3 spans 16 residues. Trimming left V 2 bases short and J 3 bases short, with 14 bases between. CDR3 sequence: CASSPRGAGVYNEQFF. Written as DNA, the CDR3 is TGTGCCAGCTCACCAAGGGGGGCCGGGGTCTACAATGAGCAGTTCTTC.

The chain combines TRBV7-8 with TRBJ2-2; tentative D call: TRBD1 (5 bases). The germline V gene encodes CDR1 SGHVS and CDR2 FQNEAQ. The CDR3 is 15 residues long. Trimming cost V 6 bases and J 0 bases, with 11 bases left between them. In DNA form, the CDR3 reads TGTGCCAGCAGGTCGCAGGGATCGAACACCGGGGAGCTGTTTTTT. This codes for CASRSQGSNTGELFF.

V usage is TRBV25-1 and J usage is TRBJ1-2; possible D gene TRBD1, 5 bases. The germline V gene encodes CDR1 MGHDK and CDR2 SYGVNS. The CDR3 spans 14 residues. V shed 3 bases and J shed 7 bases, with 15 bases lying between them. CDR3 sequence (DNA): TGTGCCAGCAGTGAGCCCGGGGGTTTGGGTGGCTACACCTTC. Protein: CASSEPGGLGGYTF.

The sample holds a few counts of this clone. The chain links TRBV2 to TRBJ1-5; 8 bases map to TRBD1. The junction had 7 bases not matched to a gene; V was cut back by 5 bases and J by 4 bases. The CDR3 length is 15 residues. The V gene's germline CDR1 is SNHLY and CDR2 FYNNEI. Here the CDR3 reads CASSWTGRENQPQHF. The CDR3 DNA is TGTGCCAGCAGTTGGACAGGGCGTGAGAATCAGCCCCAGCATTTT.

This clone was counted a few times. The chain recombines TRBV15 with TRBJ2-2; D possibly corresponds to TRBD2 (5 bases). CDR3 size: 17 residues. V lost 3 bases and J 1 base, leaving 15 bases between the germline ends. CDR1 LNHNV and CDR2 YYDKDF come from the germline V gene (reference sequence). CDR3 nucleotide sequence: TGTGCCACCAGCAGGGACGGGATCCCGAGGAACACCGGGGAGCTGTTTTTT. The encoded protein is CATSRDGIPRNTGELFF.

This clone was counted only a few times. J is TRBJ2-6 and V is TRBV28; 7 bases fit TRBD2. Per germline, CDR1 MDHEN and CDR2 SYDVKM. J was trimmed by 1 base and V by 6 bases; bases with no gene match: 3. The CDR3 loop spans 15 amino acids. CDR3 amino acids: CASRRRESGANVLTF. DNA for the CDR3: TGTGCCAGCAGAAGGCGGGAGTCTGGGGCCAACGTCCTGACTTTC.

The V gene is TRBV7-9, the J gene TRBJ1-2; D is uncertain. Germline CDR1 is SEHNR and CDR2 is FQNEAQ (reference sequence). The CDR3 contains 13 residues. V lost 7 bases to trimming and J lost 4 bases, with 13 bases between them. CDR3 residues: CASTRSSFYGYTF. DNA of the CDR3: TGTGCCAGCACCAGGAGTAGCTTCTATGGCTACACCTTC.

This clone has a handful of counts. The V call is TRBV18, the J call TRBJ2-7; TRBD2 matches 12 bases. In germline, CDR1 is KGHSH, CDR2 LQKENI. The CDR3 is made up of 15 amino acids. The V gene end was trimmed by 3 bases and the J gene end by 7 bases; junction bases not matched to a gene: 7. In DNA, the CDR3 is TGTGCCAGCTCACCGCGACTAGCGGGGGAAAGGGAGCAGTACTTC. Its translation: CASSPRLAGEREQYF.

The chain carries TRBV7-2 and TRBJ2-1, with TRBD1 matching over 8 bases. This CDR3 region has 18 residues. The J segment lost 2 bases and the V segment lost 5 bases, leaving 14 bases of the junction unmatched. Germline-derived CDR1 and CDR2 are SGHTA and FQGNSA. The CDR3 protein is CASSMPGQAFIAYNEQFF. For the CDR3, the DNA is TGTGCCAGCAGCATGCCGGGACAGGCCTTTATCGCCTACAATGAGCAGTTCTTC.

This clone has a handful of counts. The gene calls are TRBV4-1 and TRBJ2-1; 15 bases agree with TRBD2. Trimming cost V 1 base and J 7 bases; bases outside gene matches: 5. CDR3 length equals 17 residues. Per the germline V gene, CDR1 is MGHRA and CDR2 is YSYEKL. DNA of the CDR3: TGCGCCAGCAGCCAAGCCCGGACTAGCGGGAGGGTAAATGAGCAGTTCTTC. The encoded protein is CASSQARTSGRVNEQFF.

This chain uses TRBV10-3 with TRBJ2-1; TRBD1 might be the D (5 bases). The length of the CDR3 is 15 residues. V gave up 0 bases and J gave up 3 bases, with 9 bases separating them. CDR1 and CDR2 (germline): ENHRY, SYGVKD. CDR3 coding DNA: TGTGCCATCAGTGAGTCTGGCAGGGACTACAATGAGCAGTTCTTC. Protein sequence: CAISESGRDYNEQFF.

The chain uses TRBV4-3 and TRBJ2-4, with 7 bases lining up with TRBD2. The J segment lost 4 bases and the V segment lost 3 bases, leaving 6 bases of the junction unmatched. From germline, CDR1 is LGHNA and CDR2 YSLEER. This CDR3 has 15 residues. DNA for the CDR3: TGCGCCAGCAGCCAGCGCGGGAGTGCTAAAAACATTCAGTACTTC. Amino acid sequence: CASSQRGSAKNIQYF.

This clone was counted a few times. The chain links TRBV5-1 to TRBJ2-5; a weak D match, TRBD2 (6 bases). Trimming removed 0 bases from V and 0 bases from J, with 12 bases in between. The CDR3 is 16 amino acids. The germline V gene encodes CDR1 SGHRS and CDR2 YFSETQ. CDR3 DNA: TGCGCCAGCAGCTTGGACCAGCGGGTGTACCAAGAGACCCAGTACTTC. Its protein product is CASSLDQRVYQETQYF.

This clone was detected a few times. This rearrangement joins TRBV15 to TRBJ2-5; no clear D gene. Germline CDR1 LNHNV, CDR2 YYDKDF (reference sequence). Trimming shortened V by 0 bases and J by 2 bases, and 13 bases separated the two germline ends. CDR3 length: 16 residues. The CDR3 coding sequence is TGTGCCACCAGCAGAGATGAGCCCAGGCCACAAGAGACCCAGTACTTC. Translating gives CATSRDEPRPQETQYF. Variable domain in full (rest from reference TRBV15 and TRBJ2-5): DAMVIQNPRYQVTQFGKPVTLSCSQTLNHNVMYWYQQKSSQAPKLLFHYYDKDFNNEADTPDNFQSRRPNTSFCFLDIRSPGLGDTAMYLCATSRDEPRPQETQYFGPGTRLLVL.

The CDR3 DNA sequence: TGTGCCAGCAGCCTCTCAGGTGCCTCCTACAATGAGCAGTTCTTC. Translated, it gives CASSLSGASYNEQFF. The J gene is TRBJ2-1, the V gene TRBV11-2; D remains ambiguous. V was clipped by 5 bases and J by 0 bases, with 11 bases between them. Looked up from germline, CDR1 is SGHAT and CDR2 is FQNNGV. The CDR3 covers 15 residues.

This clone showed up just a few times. The CDR3 DNA is TGTGCCAGCAGCTCCCGGGACGCACCCTACGAGCAGTACTTC. This translates into CASSSRDAPYEQYF. This chain joins TRBV21-1 and TRBJ2-7. TRBV21-1 is labeled a pseudogene. CDR3 length: 14 residues.

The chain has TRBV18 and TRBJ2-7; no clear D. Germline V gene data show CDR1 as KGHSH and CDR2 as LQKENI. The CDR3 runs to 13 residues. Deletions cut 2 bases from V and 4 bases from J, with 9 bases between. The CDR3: CASSPGVVYEQYF. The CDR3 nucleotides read TGTGCCAGCTCACCAGGGGTAGTTTACGAGCAGTACTTC.